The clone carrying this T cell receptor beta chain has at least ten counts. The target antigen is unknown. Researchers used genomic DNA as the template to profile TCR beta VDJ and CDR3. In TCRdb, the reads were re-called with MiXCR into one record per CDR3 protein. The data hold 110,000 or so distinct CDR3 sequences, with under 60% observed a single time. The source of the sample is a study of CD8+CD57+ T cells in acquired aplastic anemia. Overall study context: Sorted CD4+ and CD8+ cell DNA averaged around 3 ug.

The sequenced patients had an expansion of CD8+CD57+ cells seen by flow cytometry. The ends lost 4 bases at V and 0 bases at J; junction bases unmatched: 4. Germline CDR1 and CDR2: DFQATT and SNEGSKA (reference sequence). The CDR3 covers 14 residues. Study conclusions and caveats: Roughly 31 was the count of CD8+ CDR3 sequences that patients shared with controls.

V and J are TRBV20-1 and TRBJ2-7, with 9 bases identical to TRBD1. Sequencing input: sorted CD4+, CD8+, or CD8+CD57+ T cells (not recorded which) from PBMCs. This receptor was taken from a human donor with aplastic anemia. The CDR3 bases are TGCAGTGCTACGGAGACAGGGGGCTCCTACGAGCAGTACTTC. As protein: CSATETGGSYEQYF.